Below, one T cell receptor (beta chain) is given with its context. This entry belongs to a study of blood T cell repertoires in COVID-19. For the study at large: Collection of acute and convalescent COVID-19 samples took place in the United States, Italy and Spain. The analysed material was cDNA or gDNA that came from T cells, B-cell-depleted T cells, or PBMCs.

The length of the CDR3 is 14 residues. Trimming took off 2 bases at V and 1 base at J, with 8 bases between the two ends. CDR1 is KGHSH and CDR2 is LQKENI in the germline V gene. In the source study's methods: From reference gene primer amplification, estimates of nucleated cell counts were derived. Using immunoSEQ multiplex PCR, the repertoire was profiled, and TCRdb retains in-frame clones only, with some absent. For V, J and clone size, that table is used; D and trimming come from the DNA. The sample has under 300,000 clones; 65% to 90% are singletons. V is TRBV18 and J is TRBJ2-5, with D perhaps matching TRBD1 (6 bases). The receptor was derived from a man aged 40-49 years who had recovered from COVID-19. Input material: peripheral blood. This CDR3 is CASSPRTVQETQYF. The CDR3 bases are TGTGCCAGCTCACCAAGGACAGTCCAAGAGACCCAGTACTTC.